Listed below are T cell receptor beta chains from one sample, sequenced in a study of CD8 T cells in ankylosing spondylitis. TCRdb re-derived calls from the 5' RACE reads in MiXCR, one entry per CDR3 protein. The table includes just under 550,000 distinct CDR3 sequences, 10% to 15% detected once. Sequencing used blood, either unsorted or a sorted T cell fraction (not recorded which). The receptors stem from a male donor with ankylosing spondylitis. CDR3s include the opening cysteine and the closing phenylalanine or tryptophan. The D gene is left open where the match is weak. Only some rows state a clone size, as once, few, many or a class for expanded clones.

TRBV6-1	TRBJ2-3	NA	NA	CASSEAGVSIATQYF	TGTGCCAGCAGTGAAGCGGGAGTCTCTATTGCAACGCAGTATTTT
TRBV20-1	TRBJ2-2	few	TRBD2	CSAGLAGEGTGELFF	TGCAGTGCCGGACTAGCGGGAGAGGGCACCGGGGAGCTGTTTTTT
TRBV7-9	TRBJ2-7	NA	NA	CASSSTGYSYEQYF	TGTGCCAGCAGCTCCACAGGGTATTCCTACGAGCAGTACTTC
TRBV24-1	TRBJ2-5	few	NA	CATQGWQGGDQETQYF	TGTGCCACCCAGGGTTGGCAGGGGGGAGATCAAGAGACCCAGTACTTC
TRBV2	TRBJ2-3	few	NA	CASKFADTQYF	TGTGCCAGCAAGTTCGCAGATACGCAGTATTTT
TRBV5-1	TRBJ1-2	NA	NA	CASSFEVRRGYTF	TGCGCCAGCAGCTTCGAAGTGCGGCGGGGCTACACCTTC
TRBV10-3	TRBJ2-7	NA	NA	CAISDRQGVSYEQYF	TGTGCCATCAGTGATAGGCAGGGAGTATCCTACGAGCAGTACTTC
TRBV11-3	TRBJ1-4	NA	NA	CASSLGDPHEKLFF	TGTGCCAGCAGTCTCGGGGACCCACATGAAAAACTGTTTTTT
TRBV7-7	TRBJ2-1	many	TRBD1	CASSLEGAAEQFF	TGTGCCAGCAGCTTAGAGGGGGCGGCTGAGCAGTTCTTC
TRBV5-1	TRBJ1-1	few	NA	CASSLAPGLLNTEAFF	TGCGCCAGCAGCTTGGCTCCGGGACTACTGAACACTGAAGCTTTCTTT
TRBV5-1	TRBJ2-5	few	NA	CASSRPGLETQYF	TGCGCCAGCAGCCGGCCGGGTCTGGAGACCCAGTACTTC
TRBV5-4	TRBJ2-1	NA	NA	CASSNPGTGYNEQFF	TGTGCCAGCAGCAACCCCGGGACTGGATACAATGAGCAGTTCTTC
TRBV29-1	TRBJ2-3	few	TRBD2	CSVDPGLAGTDTQYF	TGCAGCGTTGACCCGGGACTAGCGGGCACAGATACGCAGTATTTT
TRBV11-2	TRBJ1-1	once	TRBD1	CASSATGVGLEALF	TGTGCCAGCAGTGCCACAGGGGTCGGACTTGAAGCTTTGTTT
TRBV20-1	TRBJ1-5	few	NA	CSARDAEAYSNQPQHF	TGCAGTGCTAGAGACGCGGAGGCTTATAGCAATCAGCCCCAGCATTTT
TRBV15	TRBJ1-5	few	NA	CATSPAKRQPQHF	TGTGCCACCAGCCCAGCTAAGCGTCAGCCCCAGCATTTT
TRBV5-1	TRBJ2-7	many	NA	CASSTQTGSYEQYF	TGCGCCAGCAGCACCCAGACAGGCTCCTACGAGCAGTACTTC
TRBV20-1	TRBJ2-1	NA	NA	CSAGKGAEFNNEQFF	TGCAGTGCCGGAAAAGGAGCTGAATTCAACAATGAGCAGTTCTTC
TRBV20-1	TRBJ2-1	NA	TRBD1	CSARDRDRADGGPYNEQFF	TGCAGTGCTAGAGATAGGGACAGGGCGGACGGGGGCCCCTACAATGAGCAGTTCTTC
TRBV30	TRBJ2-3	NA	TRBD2	CAGRVASGADTQYF	TGTGCTGGGAGGGTAGCGAGTGGGGCAGATACGCAGTATTTT
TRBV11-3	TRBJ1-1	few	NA	CASSRSGDTEAFF	TGTGCCAGCAGCCGGAGCGGCGACACTGAAGCTTTCTTT
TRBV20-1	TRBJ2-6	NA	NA	CSAREARSGANVLTF	TGCAGTGCTAGAGAAGCCCGCTCTGGGGCCAACGTCCTGACTTTC
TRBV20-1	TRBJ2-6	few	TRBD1	CSARRTGVSGANVLTF	TGCAGTGCTAGGAGGACAGGGGTTAGTGGGGCCAACGTCCTGACTTTC
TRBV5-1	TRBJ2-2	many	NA	CASSFRAANTGELFF	TGCGCCAGCAGCTTTAGGGCGGCGAACACCGGGGAGCTGTTTTTT
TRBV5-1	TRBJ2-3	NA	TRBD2	CASRSREGLDTQYF	TGCGCCAGCAGGAGTCGGGAGGGCCTGGATACGCAGTATTTT
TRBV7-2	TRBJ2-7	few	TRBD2	CASSFGTSGAFTYEQYF	TGTGCCAGCAGCTTCGGGACTAGCGGGGCTTTTACCTACGAGCAGTACTTC
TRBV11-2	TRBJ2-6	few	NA	CASRRGSSGANVLTF	TGTGCCAGCAGGAGGGGGAGCTCTGGGGCCAACGTCCTGACTTTC
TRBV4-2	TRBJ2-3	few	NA	CASSQGGALSTDTQYF	TGTGCCAGCAGCCAAGGGGGCGCCCTCAGCACAGATACGCAGTATTTT
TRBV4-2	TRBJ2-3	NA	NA	CASSREFTGTDTQYF	TGTGCCAGCAGCCGAGAGTTTACAGGCACAGATACGCAGTATTTT
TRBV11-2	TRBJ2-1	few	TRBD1	CASSDRDRNEQFF	TGTGCCAGCAGCGACAGGGATAGGAATGAGCAGTTCTTC
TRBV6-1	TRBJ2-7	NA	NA	CASSEIGYEQYF	TGTGCCAGCAGTGAGATTGGCTACGAGCAGTACTTC
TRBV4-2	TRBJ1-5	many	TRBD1	CASSDDRGSNQPQHF	TGTGCCAGCAGCGATGACAGGGGAAGCAATCAGCCCCAGCATTTT
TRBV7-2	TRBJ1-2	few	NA	CASSLGRGSFGYTF	TGTGCCAGCAGCTTGGGCAGGGGATCCTTTGGCTACACCTTC
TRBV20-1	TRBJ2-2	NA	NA	CSKNSGANTGELFF	TGCAGTAAGAATAGCGGTGCGAACACCGGGGAGCTGTTTTTT
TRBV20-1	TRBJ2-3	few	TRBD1	CSARGSRGGPDTQYF	TGCAGTGCTAGAGGGTCGCGAGGGGGCCCAGATACGCAGTATTTT
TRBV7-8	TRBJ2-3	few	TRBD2	CASRSRTSHTDTQYF	TGTGCCAGCAGATCTCGGACTAGTCACACAGATACGCAGTATTTT
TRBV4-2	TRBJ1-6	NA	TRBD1	CASSQGTGSSYNSPLHF	TGTGCCAGCAGCCAGGGGACAGGGAGCTCCTATAATTCACCCCTCCACTTT
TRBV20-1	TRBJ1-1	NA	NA	CSARGYRDTEAFF	TGCAGTGCTAGAGGATACAGGGACACTGAAGCTTTCTTT
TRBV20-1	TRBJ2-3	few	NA	CSASTLTDTQYF	TGCAGTGCTAGCACTCTAACAGATACGCAGTATTTT
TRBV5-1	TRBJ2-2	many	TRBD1	CASSLGQGDTGELFF	TGCGCCAGCAGCCTTGGACAGGGCGACACCGGGGAGCTGTTTTTT
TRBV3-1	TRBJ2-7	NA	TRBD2	CASSQGPISGGYEQYF	TGTGCCAGCAGCCAAGGGCCGATTAGCGGGGGCTACGAGCAGTACTTC
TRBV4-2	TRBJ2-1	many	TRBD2	CASSQVNELLGGREQFF	TGTGCCAGCAGCCAAGTCAATGAGCTCCTGGGCGGGAGAGAGCAGTTCTTC
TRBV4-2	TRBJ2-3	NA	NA	CASSQAPPEGSTQYF	TGTGCCAGCAGCCAAGCCCCACCAGAGGGGAGTACGCAGTATTTT
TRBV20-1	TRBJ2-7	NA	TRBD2	CSARRGGGNPYEQYF	TGCAGTGCTAGACGGGGGGGCGGGAATCCCTACGAGCAGTACTTC
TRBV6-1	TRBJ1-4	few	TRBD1	CASKVGQGPTLAEKLFF	TGTGCCAGCAAAGTGGGACAGGGGCCAACCTTGGCTGAAAAACTGTTTTTT
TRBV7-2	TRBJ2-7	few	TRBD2	CASRQTSGTSYEQYF	TGTGCCAGCAGACAAACTAGCGGCACGTCCTACGAGCAGTACTTC
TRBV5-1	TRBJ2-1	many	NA	CASSWGGLGDEQFF	TGCGCCAGCAGCTGGGGTGGGCTTGGCGATGAGCAGTTCTTC
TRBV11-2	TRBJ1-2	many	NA	CASSLDRNGYTF	TGTGCCAGCAGCTTAGATCGGAATGGCTACACCTTC
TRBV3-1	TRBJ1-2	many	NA	CASTVQGGYTF	TGTGCCAGCACCGTACAAGGTGGCTACACCTTC
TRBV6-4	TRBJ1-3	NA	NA	CASSDSAGGNTIYF	TGTGCCAGCAGTGACTCGGCGGGTGGAAACACCATATATTTT
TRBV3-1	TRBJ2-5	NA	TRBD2	CASSLLGGLAGSETQYF	TGTGCCAGCAGCCTTCTAGGGGGACTAGCGGGATCAGAGACCCAGTACTTC
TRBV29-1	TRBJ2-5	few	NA	CSVGLWGGETQYF	TGCAGCGTTGGTCTTTGGGGCGGCGAGACCCAGTACTTC
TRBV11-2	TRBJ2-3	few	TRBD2	CASSLATSGWRDTQYF	TGTGCCAGCAGCTTAGCGACTAGCGGTTGGAGGGATACGCAGTATTTT